The following is a T cell receptor beta chain sequence with its context. Its specificity is not known. These data are taken from a study of siplizumab effects on memory and regulatory T cells. The study's findings and limits: The alloreactive clones that mapped to unstimulated subsets made up only a minor fraction. Treatment with siplizumab left mappable alloreactive CD4+ clones averaging approximately 68% Treg-derived, compared with 25% to 30% in controls. There was no confirmation of the suppressive function of proliferating Tregs from siplizumab cultures.

CDR3 length equals 12 residues. Germline V gives CDR1 LNHNV, CDR2 YYDKDF (reference sequence). Trimming cost V 1 base and J 6 bases, with 4 bases left between them. TCR templates, roughly 96,000 per sample, were assayed. The protocol was immunoSEQ multiplex PCR, while the TCRdb copy is restricted to in-frame clones and leaves out a portion. The sample shows about 100,000 clones, roughly 94% of them seen only once. Sequenced input: Tregs sorted from blood. The clonotype comes from a human donor in good health. This chain links TRBV15 with TRBJ2-1, with D uncertain. The CDR3 DNA reads TGTGCCACCAGCAGAGTTAGCAATGAGCAGTTCTTC. Translated: CATSRVSNEQFF.